The sequence of this T cell receptor (beta chain) was determined in a study of STAT5B mutations in CD4+ large granular lymphocyte leukemia. CDR1 is LNHDA and CDR2 is SQIVND in the germline V gene (reference sequence). The CDR3 runs 14 residues. Unmatched junction bases numbered 3, after V lost 2 bases and J lost 4 bases. Sequenced by immunoSEQ multiplex PCR; TCRdb stores in-frame clones only, minus some. The data hold 20,000 or so clones, with 82% observed a single time. Sequenced input: CD4+ T cells from blood buffy coats. V gene TRBV19 combines with J gene TRBJ2-7; 9 nucleotides match TRBD2. The receptor's source is a human donor in good health. Written as DNA, the CDR3 is TGTGCCAGTAGTATAACGCTAGCGGGATACGAGCAGTACTTC. This encodes CASSITLAGYEQYF.